This T cell receptor (beta chain) was found in a study of glioma-infiltrating T cells after dendritic cell vaccination. Study-wide context: At biweekly intervals, patients got three intradermal dendritic cell vaccine injections.

The CDR3 is 16 residues long. Germline V CDR1 and CDR2: SGHRS, YFSETQ. V gave up 4 bases and J gave up 7 bases; unmatched junction bases: 14. The PCR used 60 V beta and 13 J beta primers. The table came from immunoSEQ multiplex PCR; TCRdb's copy has only in-frame clones and leaves some out. The data contain tens of thousands of clones, about 90% of them singletons. V is TRBV5-1 and J is TRBJ1-1; 9 nucleotides agree with TRBD1. The sequencing here drew on blood, taken before dendritic cell vaccination. The sequence derives from a human donor with glioblastoma. The CDR3 DNA is TGCGCCAGCAGCCCTGGAGATTACAGGGGGCAAGATGAAGCTTTCTTT. This codes for CASSPGDYRGQDEAFF.